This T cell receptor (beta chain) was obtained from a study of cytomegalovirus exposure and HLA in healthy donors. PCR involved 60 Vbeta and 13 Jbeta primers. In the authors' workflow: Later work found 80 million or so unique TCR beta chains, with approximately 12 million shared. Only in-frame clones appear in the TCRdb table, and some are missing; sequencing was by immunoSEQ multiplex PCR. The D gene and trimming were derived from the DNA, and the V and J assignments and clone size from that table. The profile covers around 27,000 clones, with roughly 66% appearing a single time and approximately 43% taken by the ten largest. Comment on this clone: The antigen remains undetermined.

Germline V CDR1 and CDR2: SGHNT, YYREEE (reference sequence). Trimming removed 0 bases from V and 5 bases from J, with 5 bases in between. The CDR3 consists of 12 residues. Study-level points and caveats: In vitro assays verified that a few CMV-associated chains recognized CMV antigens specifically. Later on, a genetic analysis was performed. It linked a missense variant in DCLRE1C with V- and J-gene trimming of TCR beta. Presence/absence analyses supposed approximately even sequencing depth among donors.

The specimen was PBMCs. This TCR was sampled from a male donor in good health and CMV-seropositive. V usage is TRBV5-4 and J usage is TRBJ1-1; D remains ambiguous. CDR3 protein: CASSLVSTEAFF. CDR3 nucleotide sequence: TGTGCCAGCAGCTTGGTGTCAACTGAAGCTTTCTTT.